This TCR beta chain was obtained from a study of tumor-infiltrating lymphocytes in oesophageal squamous cell carcinoma. CDR1 LGHDT and CDR2 YNNKEL come from the germline V gene (reference sequence). This CDR3 is built from 16 residues. Losses at the gene ends were 0 bases for V and 1 base for J; bases not matched to a gene: 2. MiXCR was run by TCRdb on the PCR reads, yielding one entry per CDR3 protein. The repertoire consists of about 7,200 distinct CDR3 sequences, with approximately 14% occurring once and the leading ten covering about 13%. The material sequenced was blood. The chain joins TRBV3-1 to TRBJ2-3; 9 bases map to TRBD2. This clonotype was obtained from a male donor with esophageal squamous cell carcinoma. In DNA, the CDR3 is TGTGCCAGCAGCCAAGAACGGACTAGCGGCACAGATACGCAGTATTTT. It translates to CASSQERTSGTDTQYF.